This TCR beta chain was sequenced during a study of radiotherapy plus CTLA-4 blockade in lung cancer. CDR1 is LNHDA, CDR2 SQIVND, per germline (reference sequence). CDR3 length: 15 residues. V shed 7 bases and J 1 base; nucleotides not matched to a gene: 6. With ipilimumab providing CTLA-4 blockade, focal radiation was administered to patients who had chemo-refractory metastatic non-small-cell lung cancer. Using immunoSEQ multiplex PCR, the repertoire was profiled, and TCRdb retains in-frame clones only, with some absent. This sample yields roughly 60,000 clones, of which less than 85% are seen a single time; about 3.1% belongs to the top ten.

The TCR originated in a human donor with non-small cell lung cancer who had a complete response to radiotherapy plus ipilimumab. The sample in question was peripheral blood, obtained from a patient treated with radiotherapy plus ipilimumab. The chain uses TRBV19 and TRBJ2-2; 7 bases match TRBD1. The CDR3, as DNA: TGTGCCAGTACCCCGGACAGGCTGAACACCGGGGAGCTGTTTTTT. Translated, it gives CASTPDRLNTGELFF.